This T cell receptor beta chain was captured by sequencing in a study of shared clonotypes between healthy human individuals. Assay runs were performed at deep level. Sequencing was performed with immunoSEQ multiplex PCR; in TCRdb, only in-frame clones are kept and a portion is missing. The table lists about 600,000 clones, around 97% of them singletons. General study results and limits: Larger richness was generally estimated for naive than memory subsets.

As regards this clone: Its antigen remains unknown.

Per the germline V gene, CDR1 is LNHDA and CDR2 is SQIVND (reference sequence). The CDR3 has 13 amino acids. Trimming took 5 bases from V and 5 from J; bases not matched to a gene: 5. The receptor was isolated from a woman aged 25 to 39 in good health. The chain joins TRBV19 to TRBJ2-7; 8 bases fit TRBD1. Sequenced: naive CD4+ T cells sorted from blood. As to subset: CD45RA+ positively selected. The CDR3 coding sequence is TGTGCCAGTAGTCCCGGGGGACAGGACGAGCAGTACTTC. It specifies CASSPGGQDEQYF.